The 29 T cell receptor beta chains listed next were all sequenced from one sample in a study of cytomegalovirus exposure and HLA in healthy donors. The PCR employed 60 Vbeta primers together with 13 Jbeta primers. Data came from immunoSEQ multiplex PCR; TCRdb stores just in-frame clones and leaves some out. Of about 180,000 clones in the sample, around 80% were seen once. Sequences were obtained from PBMCs. These receptors were collected from a man aged 18 to 29 in good health and CMV-seronegative.

The CDR3 DNA reads as TGTGCCAGTACTCGAACCCCGGGACAGATTTCAGGCTACACCTTC. Its translation is CASTRTPGQISGYTF. The chain carries TRBV19 and TRBJ1-2, with 7 bases aligning to TRBD1. The trim removed 7 bases at V and 8 bases at J, leaving 16 bases unmatched. Per germline, CDR1 LNHDA and CDR2 SQIVND (reference sequence). The CDR3 contains 15 residues. Drawing the rest from reference TRBV19 and TRBJ1-2, the complete variable domain is DGGITQSPKYLFRKEGQNVTLSCEQNLNHDAMYWYRQDPGQGLRLIYYSQIVNDFQKGDIAEGYSVSREKKESFPLTVTSAQKNPTAFYLCASTRTPGQISGYTFGSGTRLTVV.

The chain has TRBV18 and TRBJ1-5, with TRBD1 matching over 10 bases. J lost 5 bases, V lost 4 bases, and 2 bases had no gene match. This CDR3 region has 14 residues. Per the germline V gene, CDR1 is KGHSH and CDR2 is LQKENI. CDR3 residues: CASSRDRGDQPQHF. CDR3 nucleotide sequence: TGTGCCAGCTCACGGGACAGGGGTGATCAGCCCCAGCATTTT.

The rearrangement uses TRBV28 and TRBJ2-1, with 9 bases that match TRBD2. The length of the CDR3 is 13 residues. Trimming at V came to 6 bases and at J to 12 bases, leaving 9 bases not matched to a gene. The germline gives CDR1 MDHEN, CDR2 SYDVKM. As DNA, the CDR3 is TGTGCCAGCAGCTCCCCAGCGGGAGGAAGGCAGTTCTTC. Translation: CASSSPAGGRQFF.

The chain uses TRBV6-1 and TRBJ2-1; 8 bases match TRBD2. This CDR3 comprises 13 residues. Germline loops: CDR1 MNHNS, CDR2 SASEGT. Trimming took 3 bases from V and 10 from J; bases not matched to a gene: 5. In DNA, the CDR3 is TGTGCCAGCAGTGAGACCTTAGCGGGAGAGCAGTTCTTC. Its translation: CASSETLAGEQFF.

The genes are TRBV2 and TRBJ1-5; 9 nucleotides agree with TRBD1. V shed 11 bases and J 3 bases; nucleotides not matched to a gene: 11. Germline-derived CDR1 and CDR2 are SNHLY and FYNNEI. The CDR3 spans 15 residues. The CDR3 nucleotides are TGTGCCGGAAGTCCCGGGACAGGGAACAATCAGCCCCAGCATTTT. It translates to CAGSPGTGNNQPQHF. Together with reference TRBV2 and TRBJ1-5, the CDR3 gives the full variable domain: EPEVTQTPSHQVTQMGQEVILRCVPISNHLYFYWYRQILGQKVEFLVSFYNNEISEKSEIFDDQFSVERPDGSNFTLKIRSTKLEDSAMYFCAGSPGTGNNQPQHFGDGTRLSIL.

This clone was observed a few times. The gene calls are TRBV7-9 and TRBJ1-2; D is possibly TRBD1 (5 bases). Germline-derived CDR1 and CDR2 are SEHNR and FQNEAQ (reference sequence). CDR3 size: 15 residues. V lost 4 bases and J lost 8, with 20 bases in between. The CDR3 reads CASSSLRQKHGGYTF. The CDR3 bases are TGTGCCAGCAGCTCCCTTAGACAGAAACACGGGGGCTACACCTTC.

J is TRBJ1-2 and V is TRBV6-5; D ambiguous. The ends were cut back, 4 bases at V and 4 bases at J, with 7 bases in the middle. The CDR3 length is 12 residues. The germline V gene has CDR1 MNHEY and CDR2 SVGAGI. The CDR3 loop is CASSSGSYGYTF. CDR3 coding DNA: TGTGCCAGCAGTTCAGGAAGCTATGGCTACACCTTC.

This clone appeared a single time. The CDR3 nucleotides are TGTGCCAGCAGCGTAGCCGCTAGCGGTTCCTACGAGCAGTACTTC. Protein product: CASSVAASGSYEQYF. This chain joins TRBV9 and TRBJ2-7; TRBD2 agrees at 7 bases. Germline V CDR1 and CDR2: SGDLS, YYNGEE. This CDR3 comprises 15 residues. Losses at the gene ends were 0 bases for V and 1 base for J; bases not matched to a gene: 4.

This clone was found once. V gene TRBV27 combines with J gene TRBJ1-4; perhaps TRBD1 as D (5 bases). The V end lost 4 bases, the J end lost 6 bases, and 12 bases lay between the germline ends. In germline, CDR1 is MNHEY, CDR2 SMNVEV (reference sequence). There are 14 residues in the CDR3. CDR3 sequence (DNA): TGTGCCAGCAGTTCCCTCCCGGGGGATGAAAAACTGTTTTTT. Translating it yields CASSSLPGDEKLFF. Full variable domain (remainder filled in from reference TRBV27 and TRBJ1-4): EAQVTQNPRYLITVTGKKLTVTCSQNMNHEYMSWYRQDPGLGLRQIYYSMNVEVTDKGDVPEGYKVSRKEKRNFPLILESPSPNQTSLYFCASSSLPGDEKLFFGSGTQLSVL.

The chain has TRBV5-6 and TRBJ2-5, with D maybe TRBD2 (5 bases). The germline V and J ends were trimmed by 0 bases and 1 base, with 13 bases remaining between them. Germline CDR1 and CDR2: SGHDT and YYEEEE. The CDR3 has 16 residues. The CDR3 protein is CASSLGGLAVQETQYF. In DNA, the CDR3 is TGTGCCAGCAGCTTGGGAGGGTTAGCAGTCCAAGAGACCCAGTACTTC.

V is TRBV10-1 and J is TRBJ2-7; 8 bases are shared with TRBD1. The trim removed 4 bases at V and 5 bases at J, leaving 7 bases unmatched. Germline V gene sequence: CDR1 WNHNN, CDR2 SYGVQD (reference sequence). The CDR3 is 14 residues long. DNA for the CDR3: TGCGCCAGCAGTGTCCTGGACAGGGTCAACGAGCAGTACTTC. This translates into CASSVLDRVNEQYF.

The J gene is TRBJ2-3, the V gene TRBV30; maybe TRBD2 (6 bases). Germline CDR1 is GTSNPN and CDR2 is SVGIG (reference sequence). V dropped 3 bases and J dropped 4 bases, with 11 bases sitting between them. There are 13 residues in the CDR3. Here the CDR3 reads CAWSGDLADTQYF. CDR3 nucleotide sequence: TGTGCCTGGAGCGGGGACTTGGCAGATACGCAGTATTTT.

This clone has just a few counts. The chain links TRBV7-6 to TRBJ2-3, with 11 bases that match TRBD1. This CDR3 has 17 amino acids. After removal of 4 bases from V and 3 bases from J, the junction contained 9 bases not matched to a gene. The germline CDR1 and CDR2 sequences are SGHVS and FNYEAQ. The CDR3 protein is CASSSRRTGGGTDTQYF. DNA of the CDR3: TGTGCCAGCAGCTCCCGGAGGACAGGGGGCGGAACAGATACGCAGTATTTT.

The chain links TRBV28 to TRBJ2-7; 7 nucleotides agree with TRBD2. The CDR3 spans 14 residues. V lost 7 bases, J lost 2 bases, and 8 bases stayed unmatched. Germline-derived CDR1 and CDR2 are MDHEN and SYDVKM. The chain's CDR3 is CASNHLAEPYEQYF. The CDR3 region has the DNA TGTGCCAGCAACCACCTAGCGGAACCCTACGAGCAGTACTTC. Complete variable domain (other parts from reference TRBV28 and TRBJ2-7): DVKVTQSSRYLVKRTGEKVFLECVQDMDHENMFWYRQDPGLGLRLIYFSYDVKMKEKGDIPEGYSVSREKKERFSLILESASTNQTSMYLCASNHLAEPYEQYFGPGTRLTVT.

This clone was seen a single time. The chain uses TRBV6-5 and TRBJ2-5; D is perhaps TRBD1 (5 bases). Germline CDR1 is MNHEY and CDR2 is SVGAGI. V dropped 11 bases and J dropped 7 bases, with 20 bases sitting between them. The CDR3 length is 13 residues. The CDR3 here is CAAYTLGVGTQYF. The CDR3 coding sequence is TGTGCCGCCTACACTCTAGGGGTGGGGACCCAGTACTTC.

J is TRBJ1-1 and V is TRBV6-5, with 8 bases that match TRBD1. There are 14 residues in the CDR3. Germline-derived CDR1 and CDR2 are MNHEY and SVGAGI. V lost 6 bases to trimming and J lost 1 base; unmatched junction nucleotides: 4. For the CDR3, the DNA is TGTGCCAGCAGCCTCGGGACAGGGAACACTGAAGCTTTCTTT. It encodes CASSLGTGNTEAFF.

The chain is built from TRBV18 and TRBJ2-5, with TRBD2 matching 9 bases. The CDR3 is 15 residues long. Losses at the gene ends were 6 bases for V and 0 bases for J; bases not matched to a gene: 5. Germline CDR1 KGHSH, CDR2 LQKENI. The DNA of the CDR3 is TGTGCCAGCTCCCCCAGACTAGCGGACCAAGAGACCCAGTACTTC. Translation: CASSPRLADQETQYF. The whole variable domain, filled in from reference TRBV18 and TRBJ2-5, reads NAGVMQNPRHLVRRRGQEARLRCSPMKGHSHVYWYRQLPEEGLKFMVYLQKENIIDESGMPKERFSAEFPKEGPSILRIQQVVRGDSAAYFCASSPRLADQETQYFGPGTRLLVL.

A single count supports this clone. The rearrangement links TRBV9 to TRBJ1-1, with 8 bases aligning to TRBD1. The V and J ends lost 4 bases and 4 bases, in that order; junction bases with no gene match: 12. CDR3 length: 16 amino acids. The germline CDR1 and CDR2 sequences are SGDLS and YYNGEE. The CDR3 spells CASSNRQGPGITEAFF. CDR3 nucleotide sequence: TGTGCCAGCAGCAACCGACAGGGGCCAGGGATCACTGAAGCTTTCTTT.

V gene TRBV5-5 combines with J gene TRBJ2-1, with a weak D call TRBD2 (7 bases). V lost 6 bases to trimming and J lost 7 bases, with 20 bases between them. This CDR3 contains 15 residues. The V gene's germline CDR1 is SGHKS and CDR2 YYEKEE (reference sequence). In DNA, the CDR3 is TGTGCCAGCATGGATGTTAAGGGGGGGCTAAATGAGCAGTTCTTC. This codes for CASMDVKGGLNEQFF.

The chain links TRBV11-2 to TRBJ2-3; TRBD2 might be the D (6 bases). V was shortened by 1 base and J by 6 bases, with 23 bases between the two germline ends. Germline CDR1 and CDR2: SGHAT and FQNNGV. The CDR3 sequence is 18 residues long. The chain's CDR3 is CASSLGPLAWGGLDTQYF. In DNA, the CDR3 is TGTGCCAGCAGCTTAGGTCCCCTAGCCTGGGGAGGTCTTGATACGCAGTATTTT.

The chain couples TRBV19 to TRBJ1-5; 7 nucleotides match TRBD1. Germline V CDR1 and CDR2: LNHDA, SQIVND (reference sequence). Unmatched junction bases numbered 5, after V lost 4 bases and J lost 2 bases. The CDR3 sequence is 15 residues long. CDR3 in DNA: TGTGCCAGTAGTACTGACAGGGAGGGCAATCAGCCCCAGCATTTT. Its translation: CASSTDREGNQPQHF. The full variable domain, in which reference TRBV19 and TRBJ1-5 provide the parts outside the CDR3, is DGGITQSPKYLFRKEGQNVTLSCEQNLNHDAMYWYRQDPGQGLRLIYYSQIVNDFQKGDIAEGYSVSREKKESFPLTVTSAQKNPTAFYLCASSTDREGNQPQHFGDGTRLSIL.

There are a few counts of this clone. The gene calls are TRBV2 and TRBJ1-5; 9 bases map to TRBD1. V shed 6 bases and J 3 bases; nucleotides not matched to a gene: 3. CDR1 and CDR2 (germline): SNHLY, FYNNEI. The length of the CDR3 is 14 residues. CDR3 sequence: CASSRDRANQPQHF. As DNA, the CDR3 is TGTGCCAGCAGCCGGGACAGGGCCAATCAGCCCCAGCATTTT.

V is TRBV7-9 and J is TRBJ1-1, with 12 bases that match TRBD1. This CDR3 has 15 amino acids. V lost 1 base, J lost 5 bases, and 2 bases stayed unmatched. The germline V gene encodes CDR1 SEHNR and CDR2 FQNEAQ (reference sequence). Written as DNA, the CDR3 is TGTGCCAGCAGCTTAGGGGACAGGGGGCGAACTGAAGCTTTCTTT. Protein sequence: CASSLGDRGRTEAFF. The full variable domain, completed using reference TRBV7-9 and TRBJ1-1, is DTGVSQNPRHKITKRGQNVTFRCDPISEHNRLYWYRQTLGQGPEFLTYFQNEAQLEKSRLLSDRFSAERPKGSFSTLEIQRTEQGDSAMYLCASSLGDRGRTEAFFGQGTRLTVV.

The chain combines TRBV11-2 with TRBJ2-7; maybe TRBD1 (6 bases). The CDR3 sequence is 14 residues long. Per germline, CDR1 SGHAT and CDR2 FQNNGV. The V end was cut by 4 bases, the J end by 4 bases, with 14 bases between. CDR3 sequence: CASSSPRGSYEQYF. Written as DNA, the CDR3 is TGTGCCAGCAGCTCTCCCAGGGGTTCGTACGAGCAGTACTTC.

V and J are TRBV7-9 and TRBJ2-5; 7 nucleotides line up with TRBD1. Judging by the DNA end, TRBJ2-7 fits better; the J call may be wrong. Germline loops: CDR1 SEHNR, CDR2 FQNEAQ (reference sequence). The CDR3 runs to 15 residues. The CDR3 sequence is CASSHWGRQGDEQYF. CDR3 DNA: TGTGCCAGCAGCCATTGGGGCAGGCAGGGGGACGAGCAGTACTTC.

The V and J genes are TRBV11-3 and TRBJ2-7, with 8 bases lining up with TRBD2. The trim removed 8 bases at V and 1 base at J, leaving 4 bases unmatched. CDR1 is SGHNT, CDR2 YENEEA, per germline. This CDR3 is built from 13 residues. For the CDR3, the DNA is TGTGCCAGCCGCAGCGGGAGTTCCTACGAGCAGTACTTC. Its translation is CASRSGSSYEQYF.

V and J are TRBV10-2 and TRBJ2-4; D unclear. CDR1 is WSHSY, CDR2 SAAADI, per germline. Trimming shortened V by 4 bases and J by 4 bases, and 8 bases separated the two germline ends. The CDR3 is 13 residues long. CDR3 nucleotide sequence: TGCGCCAGCAGTGCCACTACGAAAAACATTCAGTACTTC. As protein: CASSATTKNIQYF.

The chain uses TRBV7-2 and TRBJ2-5, with TRBD2 identical over 16 bases. V gave up 5 bases and J gave up 9 bases; unmatched junction bases: 9. Germline assignment: CDR1 SGHTA and CDR2 FQGNSA. The CDR3 runs 16 residues. The CDR3 nucleotides read TGTGCCAGCAGCCCTAGCCCGGGACTAGCGGGAGGGCCCCAGTACTTC. This sequence encodes CASSPSPGLAGGPQYF.

This clone was seen more than once but under ten times. The genes are TRBV23-1 and TRBJ1-3; D gene uncertain. TRBV23-1 is annotated as an ORF whose role is uncertain. This CDR3 is 13 amino acids long. With 6 bases removed from V and 2 bases from J, the gap between germline ends came to 8 bases. This CDR3 is CASRQAPGNTIYF. For the CDR3, the DNA is TGCGCCAGCAGGCAAGCGCCTGGAAACACCATATATTTT.